This TCR beta chain was observed in a study of regulatory T cells in long-lasting Graves disease. The V gene end was trimmed by 4 bases and the J gene end by 1 base; junction bases not matched to a gene: 4. From germline, CDR1 is SGHAT and CDR2 FQNNGV. CDR3 length: 15 residues. The time point here: persistent/refractory GD, antithyroid drugs over 5 years with positive TRAb. Generation of the TCR library employed RNA extracted from PBMCs. Arm-PCR with iRepertoire HTBI primers amplified the CDR3 regions for these TCR beta libraries. TCRdb fed the multiplex PCR reads into MiXCR, producing one record per CDR3 protein. The sample records roughly 500,000 distinct CDR3 sequences, around a fifth being singletons.

The V call is TRBV11-2, the J call TRBJ2-3; 8 bases agree with TRBD1. This sequence was found in a female donor with Graves disease. Sequenced material: peripheral blood mononuclear cells (PBMCs), taken when the disease was refractory, from a patient treated with antithyroid drugs. CDR3 sequence (DNA): TGTGCCAGCAGCTACCAGACAGGGGGCACAGATACGCAGTATTTT. It is translated as CASSYQTGGTDTQYF.